One and the same sample provided the 26 T cell receptor beta chains below, sequenced in a study of glioma-infiltrating T cells. Amplification of TCR alpha and beta CDR3 regions from RNA used iRepertoire nested multiplex PCR. TCRdb recomputed calls from the multiplex PCR reads with MiXCR, one row per CDR3 protein. The profile covers about 93,000 distinct CDR3 sequences, with 35% to 50% appearing a single time and 35% to 40% taken by the ten largest. Sample: glioma tissue, nonneoplastic brain tissue, or PBMCs (not recorded which). All receptors derive from a human donor with low-grade glioma or glioblastoma, undergoing nonglioma brain surgery, or in good health (not recorded which).

This clonotype was picked up many times. The chain uses TRBV20-1 and TRBJ2-4; D uncertain. The germline CDR1 and CDR2 sequences are DFQATT and SNEGSKA (reference sequence). The CDR3 has 12 amino acids. The V end lost 5 bases, the J end lost 9 bases, and 14 bases lay between the germline ends. The CDR3 is CSAPAGQLIQYF. The CDR3 coding sequence is TGCAGTGCTCCCGCCGGGCAGCTCATTCAGTACTTC.

The chain recombines TRBV20-1 with TRBJ2-1; the D is unclear. Germline CDR1 and CDR2: DFQATT and SNEGSKA (reference sequence). The CDR3 contains 14 residues. V was clipped by 3 bases and J by 3 bases, with 12 bases between them. CDR3 protein: CSASPLGCYNEQFF. The CDR3 DNA reads TGCAGTGCTAGCCCCCTGGGATGCTACAATGAGCAGTTCTTC.

This clonotype was detected ten times or more. CDR3 in amino acids: CASSRTRNTGELFF. As DNA, the CDR3 is TGTGCCAGCAGTCGAACACGTAACACCGGGGAGCTGTTTTTT. The chain combines TRBV6-2 or TRBV6-3 with TRBJ2-2, with D unresolved. V was pared by 5 bases and J by 2 bases, with 9 bases between. This CDR3 is 14 amino acids long. Germline CDR1 and CDR2: MNHEY and SVGEGT.

Points on this clonotype: A much bigger clone sits one base away, suggesting this may be a read error. The V and J genes are TRBV18 and TRBJ2-7; TRBD1 or TRBD2 may be the D gene (5 bases each). The V gene's germline CDR1 is KGHSH and CDR2 LQKENI. V lost 3 bases and J 7 bases, leaving 10 bases between the germline ends. The CDR3 consists of 12 residues. The CDR3 DNA sequence: TGTGCCAGCTCACCGAGGGGAAAAGAGCAGTACTTC. Residues: CASSPRGKEQYF.

As to this clonotype: A much larger clone sits a single nucleotide away, making a read error possible. The chain combines TRBV12-5 with TRBJ1-6; possible D gene TRBD1, 5 bases. This CDR3 is 14 amino acids long. Trimming took 7 bases from V and 7 from J, leaving 14 bases between them. The germline CDR1 and CDR2 sequences are LGHNT and FRNRAP. CDR3 loop: CASAPGLRNSPLHF. The CDR3 coding sequence is TGTGCTAGTGCTCCGGGACTAAGGAATTCACCCCTCCACTTT.

Concerning this clonotype itself: At one end the junction does not follow the germline gene, possibly because of a read error. This chain joins TRBV6-2 or TRBV6-3 and TRBJ1-1; weak D call: TRBD1 (6 bases). Germline V CDR1 and CDR2: MNHEY, SVGEGT. The CDR3 has 15 amino acids. Written as DNA, the CDR3 is TGTGCCAGCACCCTGACAGGTCCTTCGGGCACTGGAGCTTCCTTT. Protein: CASTLTGPSGTGASF.

This clonotype was recorded only once. A read error may explain this, as a much larger clone is one base away. Because the CDR3 is missing its conserved closing phenylalanine or tryptophan, this is likely a read error. The chain joins TRBV11-1 to TRBJ2-7; possibly TRBD2 for D (7 bases). CDR3 length equals 16 residues. The V end lost 5 bases, the J end lost 3 bases, and 20 bases lay between the germline ends. The germline V gene has CDR1 SGHAT and CDR2 FQDESV (reference sequence). The CDR3 bases are TGTGCCAGCAGCCCCTCAGGGGCGCGGGGGCTCTACGAGCAGTACCTC. This gives the protein CASSPSGARGLYEQYL.

This clonotype was recorded at least ten times. This sequence joins TRBV29-1 and TRBJ2-3; 13 positions agree with TRBD2. The junction had 8 bases not matched to a gene; V was cut back by 6 bases and J by 5 bases. This CDR3 has 15 residues. From germline, CDR1 is SQVTM and CDR2 ANQGSEA. CDR3 nucleotides: TGCAGCGTCCTAGGACTAGCGGGAGTGGTAGATACGCAGTATTTT. It codes for CSVLGLAGVVDTQYF.

Comments on this clonotype: The CDR3 carries no conserved terminal phenylalanine or tryptophan, so it likely arises from a read error. The DNA is left out, because the CDR3 cannot be placed on it with certainty; the CDR3 is given as TCRdb lists it. This chain connects TRBV6-5 to TRBJ2-1; the D segment call TRBD2 is taken from the table without a DNA check. The CDR3 totals 16 residues, both ends included. CDR1 and CDR2 from the germline V gene are MNHEY and SVGAGI. CDR3 loop: CASSYGGRAAYNERFS.

V gene TRBV20-1 combines with J gene TRBJ2-5; D is perhaps TRBD1 (5 bases). Germline CDR1 DFQATT, CDR2 SNEGSKA (reference sequence). Trimming pared 1 base from V and 4 bases from J, leaving 10 bases between. The CDR3 extends over 13 amino acids. This chain's CDR3 is CSARGQGTETQYF. The CDR3 nucleotides read TGCAGTGCTAGAGGGCAGGGTACAGAGACCCAGTACTTC.

Many counts were recorded for this clonotype. The chain uses TRBV7-9 and TRBJ2-1; possible D gene TRBD1, 6 bases. With 5 bases removed from V and 0 bases from J, the gap between germline ends came to 14 bases. The CDR3 length is 16 residues. Germline CDR1 SEHNR, CDR2 FQNEAQ (reference sequence). The CDR3 nucleotides read TGTGCCAGCAGCCCTCCGGGACAAAGCTCCTACAATGAGCAGTTCTTC. Protein: CASSPPGQSSYNEQFF. Variable domain in full (rest from reference TRBV7-9 and TRBJ2-1): DTGVSQNPRHKITKRGQNVTFRCDPISEHNRLYWYRQTLGQGPEFLTYFQNEAQLEKSRLLSDRFSAERPKGSFSTLEIQRTEQGDSAMYLCASSPPGQSSYNEQFFGPGTRLTVL.

The V call is TRBV9, the J call TRBJ2-1; 10 bases align to TRBD2. CDR1 is SGDLS, CDR2 YYNGEE, per germline. The CDR3 spans 15 residues. V dropped 0 bases and J dropped 7; count of bases not matched to a gene: 4. The CDR3 nucleotides are TGTGCCAGCAGCGTAGGAGCAGCGGGAGGGAATGAGCAGTTCTTC. It specifies CASSVGAAGGNEQFF.

This clonotype was counted at least ten times. The CDR3 coding sequence is TGTGCCAGCAGCCAACGGGGATCGTACACTGAAGCTTTCTTT. Its protein is CASSQRGSYTEAFF. The V call is TRBV14, the J call TRBJ1-1, with D uncertain. Germline values: CDR1 SGHDN, CDR2 FVKESK. Trimming stripped 2 bases from V and 3 bases from J, with 10 bases between. This CDR3 has 14 residues.

Ten or more counts support this clonotype. The chain uses TRBV7-7 and TRBJ2-7; no reliable D call. Trimming left V 2 bases short and J 0 bases short, with 11 bases between. Germline V gene data show CDR1 as SSHAT and CDR2 as FNYEAQ (reference sequence). The CDR3 contains 15 residues. The DNA of the CDR3 is TGTGCCAGCAGCTTATTCCGAGGCCCCTCCTACGAGCAGTACTTC. Translated: CASSLFRGPSYEQYF.

This clonotype was recorded at least ten times. This sequence joins TRBV3-1 and TRBJ2-7; D remains ambiguous. Trimming removed 6 bases at V and 4 bases at J, with 10 bases between. Per the germline V gene, CDR1 is LGHDT and CDR2 is YNNKEL (reference sequence). The CDR3 loop spans 12 amino acids. The CDR3 region is CASSSDGYEQYF. Here the CDR3 DNA reads TGTGCCAGCAGTTCGGACGGTTACGAGCAGTACTTC.

Points on this clonotype: Compared with germline, one end of the junction differs, possibly owing to a read error. The chain recombines TRBV6-2 or TRBV6-3 with TRBJ2-1; D is uncertain. In germline, CDR1 is MNHEY, CDR2 SVGEGT. CDR3 length: 11 amino acids. CDR3 nucleotide sequence: TGTGCCAGCAGACCTTACAATGGGCAGTTCTTC. Amino acids: CASRPYNGQFF.

In its sample, this clonotype was seen many times. The rearrangement joins TRBV18 to TRBJ1-2; D is unclear. Germline V gene sequence: CDR1 KGHSH, CDR2 LQKENI. Trimming cost V 2 bases and J 3 bases, with 10 bases left between them. This CDR3 has 14 amino acids. CDR3 DNA sequence: TGTGCCAGCTCACCAGGTTTGGGAGACTATGGCTACACCTTC. Its translation: CASSPGLGDYGYTF.

About this clonotype: Given a much more abundant clone one base away, this may be a read error. The chain employs TRBV13 and TRBJ2-3, with TRBD1 matching over 7 bases. The CDR3 contains 14 residues. The germline V gene encodes CDR1 PRHDT and CDR2 FYEKMQ (reference sequence). CDR3: CASGFSRGTDTQYF. In nucleotides, the CDR3 is TGTGCCAGCGGCTTTAGCAGGGGGACAGATACGCAGTATTTT.

On this clonotype itself: This may arise from a read error, as a much more abundant clone is one base away. J is TRBJ2-7 and V is TRBV7-2; D remains unclear. V lost 0 bases to trimming and J lost 2 bases, with 11 bases between them. Germline CDR1 and CDR2: SGHTA and FQGNSA. CDR3 size: 15 residues. CDR3 sequence: CASSLATSRAYEQYF. Here the CDR3 DNA reads TGTGCCAGCAGCTTAGCCACTTCGAGAGCCTACGAGCAGTACTTC.

This clonotype was picked up many times. CDR3 DNA: TGTGCCAGCAGCCAAGTTATAGGACCCTCGGGCACCGGGGAGCTGTTTTTT. Protein sequence: CASSQVIGPSGTGELFF. The chain joins TRBV14 to TRBJ2-2; D is undetermined. Germline V lookup: CDR1 SGHDN, CDR2 FVKESK. V was clipped by 1 base and J by 4 bases, with 16 bases between them. This CDR3 has 17 amino acids.

This clonotype turned up a few times. The CDR3 is CASSNRTGRAYEQYF. DNA of the CDR3: TGCGCCAGCAGCAACCGGACAGGTAGGGCCTACGAGCAGTACTTC. The V call is TRBV5-1, the J call TRBJ2-7, with 7 positions matching TRBD1. CDR1 is SGHRS and CDR2 is YFSETQ in the germline V gene. Trimming cost V 4 bases and J 2 bases; bases outside gene matches: 9. The CDR3 extends over 15 amino acids. The full variable domain, with the rest looked up from reference TRBV5-1 and TRBJ2-7, is KAGVTQTPRYLIKTRGQQVTLSCSPISGHRSVSWYQQTPGQGLQFLFEYFSETQRNKGNFPGRFSGRQFSNSRSEMNVSTLELGDSALYLCASSNRTGRAYEQYFGPGTRLTVT.

In this sample, this clonotype turned up many times. The chain couples TRBV5-8 to TRBJ2-3; 8 bases align to TRBD2. J gave up 0 bases and V 0 bases, and 3 bases lay outside the gene matches. CDR1 is SGHTS and CDR2 is YDEGEE in the germline V gene. There are 16 residues in the CDR3. CDR3 protein: CASSLGLAGSTDTQYF. As DNA, the CDR3 is TGTGCCAGCAGCTTGGGGCTAGCGGGTAGCACAGATACGCAGTATTTT.

The chain is built from TRBV6-2 or TRBV6-3 and TRBJ2-1, with D perhaps matching TRBD2 (5 bases). Per germline, CDR1 MNHEY and CDR2 SVGEGT. Trimming removed 6 bases at V and 0 bases at J, with 15 bases between. This CDR3 has 16 amino acids. The CDR3 sequence is CASSGLTVSSYNEQFF. The CDR3 DNA is TGTGCCAGCAGCGGACTCACCGTATCCTCCTACAATGAGCAGTTCTTC.

Concerning this clonotype itself: This is likely a read error, given that the CDR3 carries no conserved phenylalanine or tryptophan at its end. The J gene is TRBJ2-7, the V gene TRBV19; maybe TRBD2 (7 bases). Per the germline V gene, CDR1 is LNHDA and CDR2 is SQIVND (reference sequence). V gave up 5 bases and J gave up 8 bases, with 25 bases separating them. The CDR3 sequence is 16 residues long. The CDR3 spells CASSLSDPMGGGQQYL. CDR3 DNA: TGTGCCAGTAGTCTCTCGGACCCGATGGGAGGGGGGCAGCAGTACTTG.

This clonotype was picked up many times. The chain recombines TRBV9 with TRBJ1-1; no definite D call. CDR3 length: 15 amino acids. V was trimmed by 0 bases and J by 1 base, leaving 10 bases between them. Germline lookup yields CDR1 SGDLS and CDR2 YYNGEE. Here the CDR3 reads CASSVVTIKNTEAFF. The CDR3 nucleotides read TGTGCCAGCAGCGTAGTCACGATCAAGAACACTGAAGCTTTCTTT.

This clonotype was found many times. V gene TRBV20-1 combines with J gene TRBJ2-7; D may match TRBD1 or TRBD2 (6 bases each). The CDR3 spans 12 residues. CDR1 DFQATT and CDR2 SNEGSKA come from the germline V gene (reference sequence). CDR3 sequence: CSLAGQNYEQYF. CDR3 sequence (DNA): TGCAGCCTGGCGGGACAAAACTACGAGCAGTACTTC.